These 26 T cell receptor beta chains originate from one sample sequenced in a study of T cells after yellow fever vaccination. Via MiXCR, TCRdb re-called the 5' RACE reads, giving one row per CDR3 protein. Among about 550,000 distinct CDR3 sequences listed, under 25% were seen once. The specimen was PBMCs, collected 15 days after the yellow fever booster vaccination. The source of these receptors is a man under 40 who received the YFV17D yellow fever vaccine.

The chain has TRBV12-3 or TRBV12-4 and TRBJ2-3, with 10 bases matching TRBD2. This CDR3 region has 18 residues. The V gene end was trimmed by 2 bases and the J gene end by 2 bases; junction bases not matched to a gene: 10. The CDR3 nucleotides are TGTGCCAGCAGTTTAAGCGGGAGGGCCGGAGGTTACACAGATACGCAGTATTTT. It encodes CASSLSGRAGGYTDTQYF.

The chain couples TRBV7-2 to TRBJ2-1; possible D gene TRBD2, 6 bases. Trimming shortened V by 10 bases and J by 5 bases, and 18 bases separated the two germline ends. The CDR3 spans 14 residues. The germline V gene encodes CDR1 SGHTA and CDR2 FQGNSA. Here the CDR3 reads CATGGMVANNEQFF. CDR3 sequence (DNA): TGTGCCACCGGGGGAATGGTAGCGAACAATGAGCAGTTCTTC.

The J gene is TRBJ2-1, the V gene TRBV5-1; the match to TRBD2 covers 13 bases. This CDR3 spans 15 amino acids. The V segment lost 4 bases and the J segment 4 bases; nucleotides outside the gene matches: 2. Germline V lookup: CDR1 SGHRS, CDR2 YFSETQ. DNA for the CDR3: TGCGCCAGCAGCACTAGCGGGAGGGGGTACAATGAGCAGTTCTTC. This sequence encodes CASSTSGRGYNEQFF.

A few counts support this clonotype. The chain has TRBV6-5 and TRBJ2-1, with D unclear. The germline V gene encodes CDR1 MNHEY and CDR2 SVGAGI. Trimming removed 0 bases from V and 9 bases from J, with 6 bases in between. The CDR3 length is 12 residues. CDR3: CASSYSLGEQFF. The CDR3 DNA sequence: TGTGCCAGCAGTTACTCATTGGGTGAGCAGTTCTTC.

This chain links TRBV6-2 or TRBV6-3 with TRBJ2-1; 14 bases align to TRBD2. The CDR3 covers 18 residues. Germline V gene lookup returns CDR1 MNHEY and CDR2 SVGEGT. Trimming took 6 bases from V and 8 from J; bases not matched to a gene: 15. The CDR3, as DNA: TGTGCCAGCAGAGGAAGTAGAGGACTAGCGGGAGGAGTCCATGAGCAGTTCTTC. It yields the protein CASRGSRGLAGGVHEQFF.

The chain recombines TRBV13 with TRBJ2-2; perhaps TRBD2 as D (5 bases). This CDR3 spans 14 amino acids. Germline V gene lookup returns CDR1 PRHDT and CDR2 FYEKMQ (reference sequence). The ends were cut back, 5 bases at V and 1 base at J, with 8 bases in the middle. The CDR3 nucleotides read TGTGCCAGCAGCGGAGGAGTGAACACCGGGGAGCTGTTTTTT. Translating gives CASSGGVNTGELFF.

This chain uses TRBV5-5 with TRBJ2-1; D is ambiguous. This CDR3 is 16 amino acids long. The V and J ends lost 0 bases and 1 base respectively, with 11 bases between them. Per the germline V gene, CDR1 is SGHKS and CDR2 is YYEKEE (reference sequence). The CDR3 spells CASSLVLDGSYNEQFF. The CDR3 nucleotides are TGTGCCAGCAGCTTGGTACTGGATGGTTCCTACAATGAGCAGTTCTTC.

This clonotype was seen a few times. The chain carries TRBV3-1 and TRBJ2-7; D gene uncertain. V gave up 3 bases and J gave up 6 bases, with 12 bases separating them. The CDR3 consists of 13 residues. CDR1 and CDR2 (germline): LGHDT, YNNKEL (reference sequence). The CDR3 DNA reads TGTGCCAGCAGCCAGTCGGGCCCTCGCGAGCAGTACTTC. As protein: CASSQSGPREQYF.

The sample holds many counts of this clonotype. This chain uses TRBV7-9 with TRBJ1-1; TRBD1 matches 9 bases. The length of the CDR3 is 13 residues. With V trimmed by 8 bases and J by 6 bases, 7 bases remained unmatched. CDR1 and CDR2 from the germline V gene are SEHNR and FQNEAQ (reference sequence). As DNA, the CDR3 is TGTGCCAGCGGGACAGGGTGGCTGTCTGAAGCTTTCTTT. This encodes CASGTGWLSEAFF.

The chain carries TRBV7-2 and TRBJ2-1; 9 nucleotides line up with TRBD2. Germline V gene lookup returns CDR1 SGHTA and CDR2 FQGNSA. This CDR3 spans 16 amino acids. The junction had 10 bases not matched to a gene; V was cut back by 4 bases and J by 6 bases. DNA of the CDR3: TGTGCCAGCAGCTATAGCGGGAGAGGGGGTAGCAATGAGCAGTTCTTC. The encoded protein is CASSYSGRGGSNEQFF.

The chain employs TRBV28 and TRBJ2-1; 8 bases fit TRBD2. The junction had 7 bases not matched to a gene; V was cut back by 6 bases and J by 6 bases. Germline loops: CDR1 MDHEN, CDR2 SYDVKM. The CDR3 is made up of 14 amino acids. The CDR3 nucleotides read TGTGCCAGCAGACATCCGGGACTAGTCAATGAGCAGTTCTTC. Encoded protein: CASRHPGLVNEQFF.

The chain employs TRBV5-1 and TRBJ1-1, with D possibly matching TRBD1 (5 bases). This CDR3 comprises 14 residues. Germline V gene lookup returns CDR1 SGHRS and CDR2 YFSETQ. The V gene lost 3 bases and the J gene lost 0 bases, with 9 bases spanning the gap. For the CDR3, the DNA is TGCGCCAGCAGCTGGGGACCTATGAACACTGAAGCTTTCTTT. It yields the protein CASSWGPMNTEAFF. Variable domain in full (rest from reference TRBV5-1 and TRBJ1-1): KAGVTQTPRYLIKTRGQQVTLSCSPISGHRSVSWYQQTPGQGLQFLFEYFSETQRNKGNFPGRFSGRQFSNSRSEMNVSTLELGDSALYLCASSWGPMNTEAFFGQGTRLTVV.

The chain is built from TRBV20-1 and TRBJ2-3; 10 positions match TRBD2. The CDR3 is 17 amino acids. CDR1 is DFQATT and CDR2 is SNEGSKA in the germline V gene (reference sequence). J gave up 2 bases and V 5 bases, and 13 bases lay outside the gene matches. The CDR3 DNA is TGCAGTGCTTCGACCCCCCTGACTAGCGGGTTCACAGATACGCAGTATTTT. It encodes CSASTPLTSGFTDTQYF.

This clonotype was observed at least ten times. The rearrangement joins TRBV7-9 to TRBJ2-7; TRBD2 matches at 7 bases. Germline loops: CDR1 SEHNR, CDR2 FQNEAQ (reference sequence). V gave up 6 bases and J gave up 4 bases; unmatched junction bases: 12. This CDR3 spans 15 amino acids. The CDR3 DNA is TGTGCCAGCAGTCAATCATCCCTAGCGGTATACGAGCAGTACTTC. Its translation: CASSQSSLAVYEQYF.

This clonotype showed up just a few times. J is TRBJ2-7 and V is TRBV6-5, with a weak D call TRBD1 (5 bases). This CDR3 comprises 12 residues. Germline lookup yields CDR1 MNHEY and CDR2 SVGAGI. V was shortened by 2 bases and J by 12 bases, with 14 bases between the two germline ends. The CDR3 here is CASSYPQGPRYF. CDR3 nucleotides: TGTGCCAGCAGTTACCCCCAGGGTCCCCGGTACTTC.

The gene calls are TRBV3-1 and TRBJ1-5; D is uncertain. CDR1 is LGHDT and CDR2 is YNNKEL in the germline V gene (reference sequence). V was clipped by 2 bases and J by 8 bases, with 13 bases between them. This CDR3 is 14 amino acids long. The CDR3 bases are TGTGCCAGCAGCCAATACGACGGATCTAAGCCCCAGCATTTT. It specifies CASSQYDGSKPQHF.

This clonotype came up a few times. The genes are TRBV25-1 and TRBJ2-7, with TRBD2 as a possible D gene (5 bases). Germline V gene sequence: CDR1 MGHDK, CDR2 SYGVNS. Deletions cut 6 bases from V and 2 bases from J, with 14 bases between. This CDR3 has 14 residues. The CDR3 nucleotides are TGTGCCAGCAGAGAAACGGGAACAGCCTACGAGCAGTACTTC. Translating it yields CASRETGTAYEQYF.

The chain links TRBV18 to TRBJ2-7; D is possibly TRBD1 or TRBD2 (5 bases each). V shed 6 bases and J shed 6 bases, with 15 bases lying between them. CDR1 KGHSH and CDR2 LQKENI come from the germline V gene. The CDR3 spans 13 residues. This CDR3 reads CASSSGPRGEQYF. The CDR3 DNA reads as TGTGCCAGCTCTTCTGGGCCGAGGGGCGAGCAGTACTTC.

This clonotype has only a few counts. This chain links TRBV20-1 with TRBJ2-2; D call uncertain. Trimming removed 3 bases from V and 5 bases from J, with 7 bases in between. Per the germline V gene, CDR1 is DFQATT and CDR2 is SNEGSKA (reference sequence). The CDR3 length is 12 residues. The CDR3 DNA follows: TGCAGTGCTAGTTCCCGAACCGGGGAGCTGTTTTTT. As protein: CSASSRTGELFF.

The rearrangement uses TRBV12-3 or TRBV12-4 and TRBJ1-5, with D hard to call. This CDR3 contains 11 residues. V lost 5 bases to trimming and J lost 7 bases, with 6 bases between them. The CDR3 nucleotides read TGTGCCAGCAGTCAAGGGCAGCCCCAGCATTTT. Translation: CASSQGQPQHF.

The chain carries TRBV29-1 and TRBJ2-3; unclear D gene. The ends were cut back, 7 bases at V and 1 base at J, with 12 bases in the middle. This CDR3 is 13 amino acids long. Per germline, CDR1 SQVTM and CDR2 ANQGSEA. As DNA, the CDR3 is TGCAGCGCCTCACTACATCGCACAGATACGCAGTATTTT. This codes for CSASLHRTDTQYF.

The chain carries TRBV5-1 and TRBJ2-5, with D perhaps given as TRBD1 or TRBD2 (6 bases each). Trimming left V 7 bases short and J 2 bases short, with 12 bases between. Germline values: CDR1 SGHRS, CDR2 YFSETQ. This CDR3 comprises 13 residues. The CDR3 DNA follows: TGCGCCAGCCCCCAGGGGACTCAAGAGACCCAGTACTTC. This gives the protein CASPQGTQETQYF.

V and J are TRBV6-2 or TRBV6-3 and TRBJ1-5, with 8 positions matching TRBD1. Germline lookup yields CDR1 MNHEY and CDR2 SVGEGT. The CDR3 contains 17 residues. J was trimmed by 0 bases and V by 6 bases; bases with no gene match: 10. DNA for the CDR3: TGTGCCAGCAGCTATCACGGGACAGGCTATAGCAATCAGCCCCAGCATTTT. Its protein is CASSYHGTGYSNQPQHF.

This clonotype was observed a handful of times. The chain uses TRBV6-2 or TRBV6-3 and TRBJ2-1; D is uncertain. Germline V gene lookup returns CDR1 MNHEY and CDR2 SVGEGT. The CDR3 has 12 amino acids. Trimming pared 5 bases from V and 6 bases from J, leaving 8 bases between. CDR3 in amino acids: CASSRWANEQFF. CDR3 in DNA: TGTGCCAGCAGTCGGTGGGCCAATGAGCAGTTCTTC.

V is TRBV9 and J is TRBJ2-2; a weak D match, TRBD2 (5 bases). In germline, CDR1 is SGDLS, CDR2 YYNGEE. V lost 3 bases and J lost 6, with 15 bases in between. The CDR3 runs 15 residues. CDR3 DNA: TGTGCCAGCAGCGCTATGGCTACTAGTGCCGGGGAGCTGTTTTTT. Amino acid sequence: CASSAMATSAGELFF.

This clonotype occurred a few times. The chain joins TRBV20-1 to TRBJ2-7; D gene uncertain. Per germline, CDR1 DFQATT and CDR2 SNEGSKA (reference sequence). V was clipped by 2 bases and J by 2 bases, with 7 bases between them. CDR3 length: 12 amino acids. The CDR3 DNA reads as TGCAGTGCTAGAACCGATACCTACGAGCAGTACTTC. Translating it yields CSARTDTYEQYF.